This T cell receptor beta chain is from a study of identical twins. In its sample, this clonotype was seen once. With template switching, a universal primer site was added, and the cDNA carried unique molecular identifiers. TCRdb processed the 5' RACE reads anew with MiXCR; each CDR3 protein has one entry. The table has around 1.7 million distinct CDR3 sequences, 25% to 35% seen once; the top ten hold about 0.25%. V shed 3 bases and J shed 3 bases, with 11 bases lying between them. The length of the CDR3 is 13 residues. CDR1 is DFQATT and CDR2 is SNEGSKA in the germline V gene (reference sequence). V gene TRBV20-1 combines with J gene TRBJ1-1, with D possibly being TRBD1 (5 bases). This clonotype was obtained from a newborn girl in good health. Input material: cord blood. The CDR3 is CSASKQEDTEAFF. As DNA, the CDR3 is TGCAGTGCTAGCAAACAGGAGGACACTGAAGCTTTCTTT.